The rows below give T cell receptor beta chains drawn from one sample of a study of T cell repertoires in ileal Crohn's disease. Sequencing used immunoSEQ multiplex PCR; TCRdb keeps in-frame clones, though not all of them. The sample has 400 to 500 clones, 88% seen once. Sequenced input: ileal tissue. The receptors were sampled from an adult with Crohn's disease. Both conserved end residues are part of each CDR3. D genes are given only for firm matches. Not all rows give a size; the values are once, few, many and, for expanded clones, a class.

d_gene: NA
j_gene: TRBJ2-1
v_gene: TRBV25-1
abundance: NA
CDR3nt: TGTGCCAGCAGTGAATATGGACCGGACTCCTACAATGAGCAGTTCTTC
CDR3aa: CASSEYGPDSYNEQFF

d_gene: TRBD1
j_gene: TRBJ1-6
v_gene: TRBV7-9
abundance: NA
CDR3nt: TGTGCCAGCAGTCACCCGGGACAGGGGTACAATTCACCCCTCCACTTT
CDR3aa: CASSHPGQGYNSPLHF

d_gene: TRBD2
j_gene: TRBJ2-3
v_gene: TRBV27
abundance: NA
CDR3nt: TGTGCCAGCAGACCGAGCGGGGGGGCGGACGGTACGCAGTATTTT
CDR3aa: CASRPSGGADGTQYF

d_gene: NA
j_gene: TRBJ2-3
v_gene: TRBV18
abundance: NA
CDR3nt: TGTGCCAGCTCACCATCTAGCACAGATACGCAGTATTTT
CDR3aa: CASSPSSTDTQYF

d_gene: NA
j_gene: TRBJ2-3
v_gene: TRBV9
abundance: NA
CDR3nt: TGTGCCAGCAGCGTAGGTCCAACTAGCACAGATACGCAGTATTTT
CDR3aa: CASSVGPTSTDTQYF

d_gene: NA
j_gene: TRBJ2-1
v_gene: TRBV28
abundance: once
CDR3nt: TGTGCCAGCAGTTTTCCCCTACCGGGACTCCCGTTTTCGGACTCCTACAATGAGCAGTTCTTC
CDR3aa: CASSFPLPGLPFSDSYNEQFF

d_gene: TRBD1
j_gene: TRBJ2-2
v_gene: TRBV4-1
abundance: NA
CDR3nt: TGCGCCAGCAGCCTCGGGACAGGGGGAGGGAACACCGGGGAGCTGTTTTTT
CDR3aa: CASSLGTGGGNTGELFF

d_gene: NA
j_gene: TRBJ1-3
v_gene: TRBV7-2
abundance: NA
CDR3nt: TGTGCCAGCAGCTCGAGGGTGGGAAACACCATATATTTT
CDR3aa: CASSSRVGNTIYF

d_gene: TRBD2
j_gene: TRBJ2-7
v_gene: TRBV6-1
abundance: once
CDR3nt: TGTGCCAGCAGTGAAGCCCCTAGCGGTTTCTACGAGCAGTACTTC
CDR3aa: CASSEAPSGFYEQYF

d_gene: NA
j_gene: TRBJ1-3
v_gene: TRBV7-8
abundance: NA
CDR3nt: TGTGCCAGCAGCACGGGGGTAAGAAACACCATATATTTT
CDR3aa: CASSTGVRNTIYF

d_gene: TRBD1
j_gene: TRBJ2-5
v_gene: TRBV7-9
abundance: NA
CDR3nt: TGTGCCAGCAGCCGGACAGGGAAACAAGAGACCCAGTACTTC
CDR3aa: CASSRTGKQETQYF

d_gene: NA
j_gene: TRBJ1-1
v_gene: TRBV5-4
abundance: once
CDR3nt: TGTGCCACCCATTTACCCGGGAAGAACACTGAAGCTTTCTTT
CDR3aa: CATHLPGKNTEAFF

d_gene: TRBD2
j_gene: TRBJ2-1
v_gene: TRBV5-6
abundance: once
CDR3nt: TGTGCCAGCAGCTTGGGGCTAGCGGGGGTGCAGGAGCAGTTCTTC
CDR3aa: CASSLGLAGVQEQFF

d_gene: TRBD2
j_gene: TRBJ2-3
v_gene: TRBV5-1
abundance: few
CDR3nt: TGCGCCAGCAGCTACCGTAGCGGGGCGAACCCCACAGATACGCAGTATTTT
CDR3aa: CASSYRSGANPTDTQYF

d_gene: NA
j_gene: TRBJ1-2
v_gene: TRBV5-5
abundance: NA
CDR3nt: TGTGCCAGCAGTGAAACTAACTATGGCTACACCTTC
CDR3aa: CASSETNYGYTF

d_gene: NA
j_gene: TRBJ1-4
v_gene: TRBV23-1
abundance: once
CDR3nt: TGCGCCAGCAGTCAGCCGGTCTTTCAACTGTTTTTT
CDR3aa: CASSQPVFQLFF

d_gene: NA
j_gene: TRBJ1-5
v_gene: TRBV11-2
abundance: NA
CDR3nt: TGTGCCAGCAGCTTAGCCCAGTTAAAGCCCCAGCATTTT
CDR3aa: CASSLAQLKPQHF

d_gene: NA
j_gene: TRBJ2-3
v_gene: TRBV7-3
abundance: once
CDR3nt: TGTGCCAGCAGCTTAGGCGGGGTGGGTACGCAGTATTTT
CDR3aa: CASSLGGVGTQYF

d_gene: NA
j_gene: TRBJ1-1
v_gene: TRBV27
abundance: NA
CDR3nt: TGTGCCAGCGCCGGAGGGTCCAAAGCTTTCTTT
CDR3aa: CASAGGSKAFF

d_gene: NA
j_gene: TRBJ1-6
v_gene: TRBV10-1
abundance: once
CDR3nt: TGCGCCAGCAGGGGGGGGAAGAGGAGTAATTCACCCCTCCACTTT
CDR3aa: CASRGGKRSNSPLHF

d_gene: NA
j_gene: TRBJ1-5
v_gene: TRBV30
abundance: NA
CDR3nt: TGTGCCTGGAGTTCTCTAGGTTTCGGCAATCAGCCCCAGCATTTT
CDR3aa: CAWSSLGFGNQPQHF

d_gene: NA
j_gene: TRBJ1-1
v_gene: TRBV2
abundance: NA
CDR3nt: TGTGCCAGCAGTGAATTTAACGGGGAGCACACTGAAGCTTTCTTT
CDR3aa: CASSEFNGEHTEAFF

d_gene: NA
j_gene: TRBJ2-2
v_gene: TRBV4-1
abundance: NA
CDR3nt: TGCGCCAGCAGCCAAGTAGGGACCGAAACCGGGGAGCTGTTTTTT
CDR3aa: CASSQVGTETGELFF

d_gene: NA
j_gene: TRBJ2-2
v_gene: TRBV6-6
abundance: NA
CDR3nt: TGTGCCAGCAGGGGACCGGGTGGGGTAAGCGGGGAGCTGTTTTTT
CDR3aa: CASRGPGGVSGELFF

d_gene: TRBD1
j_gene: TRBJ1-6
v_gene: TRBV6-5
abundance: NA
CDR3nt: TGTGCCAGCAGTCGACAGGGTGAGGGGAATTCACCCCTCCACTTT
CDR3aa: CASSRQGEGNSPLHF

d_gene: NA
j_gene: TRBJ2-3
v_gene: TRBV6-1
abundance: NA
CDR3nt: TGTGCCAGCAAGCAGGCATTTGCGACAGATACGCAGTATTTT
CDR3aa: CASKQAFATDTQYF